This TCR beta chain was profiled in a study of T cell repertoires in cytomegalovirus infection (dated 2019 in TCRdb). Background for the entire study: The peptide stimulations were aimed at well-studied HLA-B-restricted epitopes as well as recently identified HLA-C-restricted CMV epitopes, whose presentation resists viral immunomodulation. Because public TCR beta signatures pointed to carriage of CMV infection together with the matching HLA type, the HLA type of each donor mattered for the analysis. On the study overall, not on this receptor specifically: In both this cohort and an independent roughly 330-donor cohort, the cumulative frequency of public TCR beta family members distinguished carriers of CMV infection plus the relevant HLA type. The ex vivo response was dominated by HLA-C-restricted CMV-specific TCR beta clonotypes, which also provided the single most frequent clonotype in two of eight donors.

Data came from an Illumina HiSeq 1500. The public reads were reanalyzed by TCRdb: fastp trimming at Q25, MiXCR alignment, in-frame beta chains only. One record per CDR3 amino acid sequence lists the most common genes and DNA. The sample has around 230,000 distinct CDR3 sequences on record, 38% of them singletons. The ten largest account for over 45% of the sample. In light of the paper, this sample's treatment or condition label describes: in vitro stimulation with specific CMV peptide epitopes to enrich CMV-specific T cells. CDR1 SGHAT and CDR2 FQNNGV were looked up in the germline V gene. From the cysteine through the phenylalanine, the CDR3 covers 12 amino acids. This entry keeps only the CDR3 DNA: 36 bases, framed from base 1. V and J are truncated by 6 bases and 13 bases respectively, leaving an intervening sequence of 16 bases. With respect to this clonotype: The target of this receptor is not known. Per-nucleotide qualities are absent, and no much larger clonotype sits a single base away.

The sequence links TRBV11-2 to TRBJ2-4, with no confidently assigned D gene. Specimen: CD8+ T cells from cultured PBMCs, collected from culture after CMV antigen stimulation. The source of this sequence is a human donor in good health (CMV status not recorded). Some clones in this sample may be carry-over from other donors' samples. This receptor carries the CDR3 CASSSVLMIQYF. The nucleotide sequence reads TGTGCCAGCAGTTCAGTCTTGATGATCCAGTACTTC. Supplemented by the reference TRBV11-2 and TRBJ2-4 proteins around the CDR3, the complete variable domain is EAGVAQSPRYKIIEKRQSVAFWCNPISGHATLYWYQQILGQGPKLLIQFQNNGVVDDSQLPKDRFSAERLKGVDSTLKIQPAKLEDSAVYLCASSSVLMIQYFGAGTRLSVL.